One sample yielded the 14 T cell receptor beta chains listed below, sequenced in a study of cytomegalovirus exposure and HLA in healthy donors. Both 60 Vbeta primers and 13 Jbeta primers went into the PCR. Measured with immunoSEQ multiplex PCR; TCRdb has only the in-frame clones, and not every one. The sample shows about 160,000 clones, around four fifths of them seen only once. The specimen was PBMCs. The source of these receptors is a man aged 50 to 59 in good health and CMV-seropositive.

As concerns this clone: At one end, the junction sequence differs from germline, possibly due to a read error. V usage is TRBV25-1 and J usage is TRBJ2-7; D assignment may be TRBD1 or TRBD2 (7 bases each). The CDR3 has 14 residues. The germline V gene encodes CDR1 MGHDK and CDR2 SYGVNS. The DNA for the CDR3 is TGTGCCGGCAGGGGGGGGGAGGGGGTTCACGAGCAGTACTTC. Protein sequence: CAGRGGEGVHEQYF.

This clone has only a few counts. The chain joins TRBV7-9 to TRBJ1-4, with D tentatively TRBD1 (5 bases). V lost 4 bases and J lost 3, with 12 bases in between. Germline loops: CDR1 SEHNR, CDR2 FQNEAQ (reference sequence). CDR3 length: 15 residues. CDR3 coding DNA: TGTGCCAGCAGCTCCGTAGGGGAGGCTAATGAAAAACTGTTTTTT. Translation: CASSSVGEANEKLFF.

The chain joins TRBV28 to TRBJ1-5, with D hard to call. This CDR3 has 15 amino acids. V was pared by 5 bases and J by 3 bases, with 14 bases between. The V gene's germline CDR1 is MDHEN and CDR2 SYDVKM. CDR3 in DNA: TGTGCCAGCAGTCTTTATGTGTATCCCAATCAGCCCCAGCATTTT. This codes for CASSLYVYPNQPQHF.

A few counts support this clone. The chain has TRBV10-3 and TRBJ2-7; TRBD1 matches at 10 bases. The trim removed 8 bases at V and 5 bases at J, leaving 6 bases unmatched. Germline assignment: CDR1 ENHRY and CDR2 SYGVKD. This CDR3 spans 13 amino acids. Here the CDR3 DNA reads TGTGCCATCGGCCAGACAGGGGGCGACGAGCAGTACTTC. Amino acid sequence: CAIGQTGGDEQYF.

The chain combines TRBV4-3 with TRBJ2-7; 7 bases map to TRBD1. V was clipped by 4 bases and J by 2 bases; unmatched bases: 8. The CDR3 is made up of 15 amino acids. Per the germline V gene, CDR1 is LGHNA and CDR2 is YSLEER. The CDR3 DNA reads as TGCGCCAGCAGCCGACGCCGGGACAGACCCTACGAGCAGTACTTC. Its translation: CASSRRRDRPYEQYF.

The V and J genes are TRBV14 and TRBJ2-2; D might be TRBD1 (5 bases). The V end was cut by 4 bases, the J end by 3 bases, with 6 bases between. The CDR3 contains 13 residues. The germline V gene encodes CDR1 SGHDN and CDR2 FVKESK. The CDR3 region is CASSPQDTGELFF. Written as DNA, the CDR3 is TGTGCCAGCAGCCCACAGGACACCGGGGAGCTGTTTTTT.

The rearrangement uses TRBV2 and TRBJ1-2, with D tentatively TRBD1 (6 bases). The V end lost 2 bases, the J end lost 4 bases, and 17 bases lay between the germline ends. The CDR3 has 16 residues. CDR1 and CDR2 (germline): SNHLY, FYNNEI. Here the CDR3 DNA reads TGTGCCAGCAGTGAAAAGAGGGGGTCTCGGAGCTATGGCTACACCTTC. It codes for CASSEKRGSRSYGYTF.

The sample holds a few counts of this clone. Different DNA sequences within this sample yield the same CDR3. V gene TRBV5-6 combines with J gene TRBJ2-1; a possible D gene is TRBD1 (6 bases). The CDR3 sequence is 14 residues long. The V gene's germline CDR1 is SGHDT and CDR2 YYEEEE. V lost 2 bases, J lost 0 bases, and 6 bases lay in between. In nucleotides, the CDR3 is TGTGCCAGCAGCTTAGGGGGCTCCTACAATGAGCAGTTCTTC. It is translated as CASSLGGSYNEQFF.

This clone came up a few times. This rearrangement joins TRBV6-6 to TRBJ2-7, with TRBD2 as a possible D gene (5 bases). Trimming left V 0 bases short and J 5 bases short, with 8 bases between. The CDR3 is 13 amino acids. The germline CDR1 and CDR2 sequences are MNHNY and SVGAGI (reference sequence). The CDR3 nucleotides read TGTGCCAGCAGTTACTCGAACGGGGACGAGCAGTACTTC. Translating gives CASSYSNGDEQYF.

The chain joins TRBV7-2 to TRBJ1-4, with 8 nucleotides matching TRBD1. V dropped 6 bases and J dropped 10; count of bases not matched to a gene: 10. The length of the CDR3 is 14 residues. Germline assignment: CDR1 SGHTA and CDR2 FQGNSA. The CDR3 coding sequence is TGTGCCAGCAGGTTGGGACAGGAAGAAGGAAAACTGTTTTTT. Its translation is CASRLGQEEGKLFF. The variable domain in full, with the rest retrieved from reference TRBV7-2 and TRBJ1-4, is GAGVSQSPSNKVTEKGKDVELRCDPISGHTALYWYRQSLGQGLEFLIYFQGNSAPDKSGLPSDRFSAERTGGSVSTLTIQRTQQEDSAVYLCASRLGQEEGKLFFGSGTQLSVL.

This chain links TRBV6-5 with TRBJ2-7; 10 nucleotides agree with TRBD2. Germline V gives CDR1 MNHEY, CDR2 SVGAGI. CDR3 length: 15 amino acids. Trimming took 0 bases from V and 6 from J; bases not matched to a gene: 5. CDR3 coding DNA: TGTGCCAGCAGTTACTCAAGCGGGGGGGCCAGCGAGCAGTACTTC. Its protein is CASSYSSGGASEQYF.

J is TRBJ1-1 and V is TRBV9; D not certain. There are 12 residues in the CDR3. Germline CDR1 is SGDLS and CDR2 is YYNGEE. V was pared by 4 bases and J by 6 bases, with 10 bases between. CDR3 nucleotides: TGTGCCAGCAGCTCCCCTGAGGCTGAAGCTTTCTTT. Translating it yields CASSSPEAEAFF.

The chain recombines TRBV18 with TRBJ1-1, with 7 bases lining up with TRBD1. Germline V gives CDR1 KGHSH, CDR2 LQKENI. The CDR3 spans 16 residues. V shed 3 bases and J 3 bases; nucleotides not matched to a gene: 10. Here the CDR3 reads CASSPSQGGSYTEAFF. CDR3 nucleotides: TGTGCCAGCTCACCTTCGCAGGGGGGTAGTTACACTGAAGCTTTCTTT.

CDR3 in DNA: TGTGCCAGCAGCTTACGGGACGAGCAGTACTTC. This gives the protein CASSLRDEQYF. The J gene is TRBJ2-7, the V gene TRBV7-6; D ambiguous. V lost 2 bases and J lost 5, with 4 bases in between. The CDR3 runs to 11 residues. The germline gives CDR1 SGHVS, CDR2 FNYEAQ.